This T cell receptor beta chain is drawn from a study of T cell repertoires in cytomegalovirus infection. Study background: Public TCR beta signature analysis indicated the presence of both CMV infection and matching HLA type. Study-wide results and caveats: There were carriers of CMV plus the relevant HLA, and cumulative public TCR beta family frequency identified them. Clonotype analysis showed dominance of the ex vivo response by HLA-C-restricted CMV-specific TCR beta clonotypes.

TCRdb reanalysed the reads using MiXCR and keeps one entry per CDR3 protein. The sample shows tens of thousands of distinct CDR3 sequences, 52% of them seen only once. The germline V and J ends were trimmed by 1 base and 2 bases, with 13 bases remaining between them. Germline V CDR1 and CDR2: MGHRA, YSYEKL. This CDR3 spans 16 amino acids. As to this clonotype: What it recognizes is unknown.

The origin of this receptor is a human donor in good health (CMV status not recorded). Some clones in this sample may be carry-over from other donors' samples. The J gene is TRBJ2-3, the V gene TRBV4-1, with D perhaps TRBD1 (6 bases). The starting material was CD8+ T cells from cultured PBMCs, obtained from culture after CMV antigen stimulation. The CDR3 DNA sequence: TGCGCCAGCAGCCAAGGTTGGGGGCCCAACACAGATACGCAGTATTTT. Translating it yields CASSQGWGPNTDTQYF.